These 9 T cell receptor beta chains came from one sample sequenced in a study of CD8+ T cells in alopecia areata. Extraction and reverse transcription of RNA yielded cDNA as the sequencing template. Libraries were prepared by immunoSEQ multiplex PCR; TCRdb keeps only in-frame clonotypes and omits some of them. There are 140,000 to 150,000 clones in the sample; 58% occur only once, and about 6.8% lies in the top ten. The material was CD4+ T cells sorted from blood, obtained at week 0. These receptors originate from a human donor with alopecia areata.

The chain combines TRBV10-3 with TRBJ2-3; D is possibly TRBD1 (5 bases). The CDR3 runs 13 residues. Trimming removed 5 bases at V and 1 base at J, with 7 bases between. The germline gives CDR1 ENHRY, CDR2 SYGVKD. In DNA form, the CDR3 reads TGTGCCATCAGTTTGACAGGCACAGATACGCAGTATTTT. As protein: CAISLTGTDTQYF.

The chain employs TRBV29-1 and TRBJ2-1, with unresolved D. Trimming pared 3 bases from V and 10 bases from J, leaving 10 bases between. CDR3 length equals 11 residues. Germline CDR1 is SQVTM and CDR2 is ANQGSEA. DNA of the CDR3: TGCAGCGTTGAGCCTACAGTAGAGCAGTTCTTC. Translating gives CSVEPTVEQFF.

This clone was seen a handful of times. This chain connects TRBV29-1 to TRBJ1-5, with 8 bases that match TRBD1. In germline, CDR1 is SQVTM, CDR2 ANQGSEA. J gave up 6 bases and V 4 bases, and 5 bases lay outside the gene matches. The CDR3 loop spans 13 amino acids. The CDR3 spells CSVVGQAGQPQHF. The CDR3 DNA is TGCAGCGTTGTGGGACAGGCGGGTCAGCCCCAGCATTTT. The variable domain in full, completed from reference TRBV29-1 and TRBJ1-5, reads SAVISQKPSRDICQRGTSLTIQCQVDSQVTMMFWYRQQPGQSLTLIATANQGSEATYESGFVIDKFPISRPNLTFSTLTVSNMSPEDSSIYLCSVVGQAGQPQHFGDGTRLSIL.

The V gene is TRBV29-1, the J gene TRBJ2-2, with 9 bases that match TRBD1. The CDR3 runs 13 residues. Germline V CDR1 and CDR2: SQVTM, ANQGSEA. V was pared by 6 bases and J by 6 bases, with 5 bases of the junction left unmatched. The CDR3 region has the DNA TGCAGCGTGGGGGACAGGGTGTCCGGGGAGCTGTTTTTT. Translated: CSVGDRVSGELFF.

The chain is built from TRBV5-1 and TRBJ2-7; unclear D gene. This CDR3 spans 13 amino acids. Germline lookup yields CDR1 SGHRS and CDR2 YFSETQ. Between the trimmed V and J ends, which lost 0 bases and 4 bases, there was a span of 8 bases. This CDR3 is CASSLESVYEQYF. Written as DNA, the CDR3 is TGCGCCAGCAGCTTGGAATCCGTATACGAGCAGTACTTC.

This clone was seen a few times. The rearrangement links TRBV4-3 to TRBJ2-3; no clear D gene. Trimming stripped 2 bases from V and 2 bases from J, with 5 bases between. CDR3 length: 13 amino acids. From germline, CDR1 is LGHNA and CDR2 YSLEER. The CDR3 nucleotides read TGCGCCAGCAGCCAAACAGCCACAGATACGCAGTATTTT. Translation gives CASSQTATDTQYF.

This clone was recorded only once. The CDR3 bases are TGCGCCAGCAGCCCCGGGACGAGGAAGGGTTATGAGCAGTTCTTC. Translated, it gives CASSPGTRKGYEQFF. The J gene is TRBJ2-1, the V gene TRBV5-1, with D perhaps being TRBD1 or TRBD2 (5 bases each). This CDR3 is built from 15 residues. V was pared by 4 bases and J by 8 bases, with 19 bases between. Germline CDR1 reads SGHRS; CDR2 reads YFSETQ.

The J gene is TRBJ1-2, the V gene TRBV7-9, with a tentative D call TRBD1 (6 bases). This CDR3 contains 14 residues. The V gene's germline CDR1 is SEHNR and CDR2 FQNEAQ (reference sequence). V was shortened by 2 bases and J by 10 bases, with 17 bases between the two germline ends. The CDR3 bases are TGTGCCAGCAGCTTAACTCGGGACAAAGGAGACTACACCTTC. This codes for CASSLTRDKGDYTF.

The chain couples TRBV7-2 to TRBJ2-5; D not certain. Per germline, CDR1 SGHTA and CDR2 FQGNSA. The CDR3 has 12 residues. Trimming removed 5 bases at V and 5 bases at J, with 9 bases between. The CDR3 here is CASSIVRETQYF. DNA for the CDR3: TGTGCCAGCAGCATAGTACGGGAGACCCAGTACTTC.